These T cell receptor beta chains were read from a single sample in a study of blood T cell repertoires in COVID-19. Clones were read by immunoSEQ multiplex PCR, and TCRdb kept only the in-frame ones, dropping some. The repertoire holds some 270,000 clones, about 85% seen once, with 0.7% to 1% in the top ten. The sequencing input was peripheral blood. The origin of the receptors is a human donor with COVID-19, enrolled during active disease. The donor label of this sample is uncertain. Each CDR3 is given with its conserved first and last residue. Each record gives: V gene, J gene, clone size, D gene, CDR3 DNA, CDR3 protein. A D gene is named only where the DNA matches it firmly. Clone size is stated in some rows and not others, as once, few, many or a class when expanded.

TRBV7-2	TRBJ1-1	.	.	TGTGCCAGCAGCTTGGAGGTTGGCGGGGCTTTCTTT	CASSLEVGGAFF
TRBV27	TRBJ2-3	.	.	TGTGCCAGCAGTCCCCATCAGGCGGATACGCAGTATTTT	CASSPHQADTQYF
TRBV12-5	TRBJ2-1	.	.	TGTGCTAGTGGTTCCGGGACTGCGAGGAATGAGCAGTTCTTC	CASGSGTARNEQFF
TRBV7-2	TRBJ2-3	.	.	TGTGCCAGCAGCCAACAGGGGGGGGGCACAGATACGCAGTATTTT	CASSQQGGGTDTQYF
TRBV5-1	TRBJ2-3	.	TRBD2	TGCGCCAGCAGCGTTAGCGGGTCCACAGATACGCAGTATTTT	CASSVSGSTDTQYF
TRBV7-3	TRBJ2-2	once	TRBD2	TGTGCCAGCAGCTTAGGGCTAGCGGCGAACACCGGGGAGCTGTTTTTT	CASSLGLAANTGELFF
TRBV2	TRBJ2-7	once	.	TGTGCCAGCAGTGAACCTAGGTTTCTCTACGAGCAGTACTTC	CASSEPRFLYEQYF
TRBV7-2	TRBJ2-7	.	TRBD2	TGTGCCAGCAGCTCACTAGCGGGACAATACGAGCAGTACTTC	CASSSLAGQYEQYF
TRBV7-9	TRBJ1-1	once	.	TGTGCCAGCAGCTTAGAAGGGGCCACTGAAGCTTTCTTT	CASSLEGATEAFF
TRBV4-3	TRBJ2-2	few	TRBD1	TGCGCCAGCAGCCAAGGTTTCGGACAGGGGCACGGGGAGCTGTTTTTT	CASSQGFGQGHGELFF
TRBV7-2	TRBJ2-3	.	TRBD1	TGTGCCAGCAGCCCGCACGGACAGGGAGATACGCAGTATTTT	CASSPHGQGDTQYF
TRBV6-5	TRBJ2-7	.	.	TGTGCCAGCCGTCCGACAGGGAGGAGGGAGCAGTACTTC	CASRPTGRREQYF
TRBV28	TRBJ1-2	.	.	TGTGCCAGCACAGCTAACTATGGCTACACCTTC	CASTANYGYTF
TRBV7-2	TRBJ1-5	.	.	TGTGCCAGCACCCTCACAGGGTATCAGCCCCAGCATTTT	CASTLTGYQPQHF
TRBV6-2/TRBV6-3	TRBJ2-1	.	TRBD2	TGTGCCAGCAGTCCCCCCCCCGGACTAGCCTACAATGAGCAGTTCTTC	CASSPPPGLAYNEQFF
TRBV28	TRBJ1-2	.	TRBD1	TGTGCCAGCGGACAGGGGCGCGATGGCTACACCTTC	CASGQGRDGYTF
TRBV11-2	TRBJ2-4	.	TRBD2	TGTGCCAGCAGCTCGATGGGCGGGAGGGTAGCCAAAAACATTCAGTACTTC	CASSSMGGRVAKNIQYF
TRBV7-9	TRBJ1-2	.	TRBD1	TGTGCCAGCAGCTCAGGACAGGGGGATAGTGGCTACACCTTC	CASSSGQGDSGYTF
TRBV7-2	TRBJ2-3	.	TRBD2	TGTGCCAGCAGCTTTCAGTCGACTAGCGGGAGAGGTAGCACAGATACGCAGTATTTT	CASSFQSTSGRGSTDTQYF
TRBV4-2	TRBJ1-1	once	.	TGTGCCAGCAGCCAAGATGCAGGGCTGAGCACTGAAGCTTTCTTT	CASSQDAGLSTEAFF
TRBV7-9	TRBJ1-2	.	.	TGTGCCAGCAGCTGGACAGACTATGGCTACACCTTC	CASSWTDYGYTF
TRBV18	TRBJ1-2	few	TRBD1	TGTGCCAGCTCACCCGACAGGGGGCTAGGCTACACCTTC	CASSPDRGLGYTF
TRBV7-2	TRBJ2-7	few	.	TGTGCCAGCAGCCCCGTCCCGGGGAGTACCTACGAGCAGTACTTC	CASSPVPGSTYEQYF
TRBV30	TRBJ2-2	.	.	TGTGCCTGGAGTGGAGCAGGGACTTATAACACCGGGGAGCTGTTTTTT	CAWSGAGTYNTGELFF
TRBV29-1	TRBJ2-7	few	.	TGCAGCGTTTCCCTCCCTACCTACGAGCAGTACTTC	CSVSLPTYEQYF
TRBV6-5	TRBJ1-5	.	TRBD1	TGTGCCAGCAGTTACTCGATGGACAGGGGGCGTCAGCCCCAGCATTTT	CASSYSMDRGRQPQHF
TRBV5-5	TRBJ1-2	.	.	TGTGCCAGCAGCCAGGGAAATTCAAACTATGGCTACACCTTC	CASSQGNSNYGYTF
TRBV7-9	TRBJ1-6	.	TRBD1	TGTGCCAGCAGCCCGGGACAGTATAATTCACCCCTCCACTTT	CASSPGQYNSPLHF
TRBV9	TRBJ2-2	few	TRBD1	TGTGCCAGCAGCCTACGGACAGGGGAAACCGGGGAGCTGTTTTTT	CASSLRTGETGELFF
TRBV19	TRBJ1-4	once	TRBD1	TGTGCCAGTAGTCCGCAGGGGGCCTACGGTGAAAAACTGTTTTTT	CASSPQGAYGEKLFF
TRBV7-9	TRBJ1-5	.	TRBD1	TGTGCCAGCAGCTCCACATACGGGGCCCAGGGGGCAAGCAATCAGCCCCAGCATTTT	CASSSTYGAQGASNQPQHF
TRBV14	TRBJ1-1	once	TRBD1	TGTGCCAGCAGCCGCCGACAGGGGCGGAACACTGAAGCTTTCTTT	CASSRRQGRNTEAFF
TRBV4-3	TRBJ1-6	.	.	TGCGCCAGCTCCGAGCCAGGGAGGAATTCACCCCTCCACTTT	CASSEPGRNSPLHF
TRBV23-1	TRBJ2-7	.	TRBD1	TGCGCCAGCAGACCCGACAGGGGGGCTTCCTACGAGCAGTACTTC	CASRPDRGASYEQYF
TRBV5-1	TRBJ2-1	.	TRBD2	TGCGCCAGCAGCTTGGTGGCGGGAGGACTTTACAATGAGCAGTTCTTC	CASSLVAGGLYNEQFF
TRBV28	TRBJ1-1	once	TRBD1	TGTGCCAGCAGTTTATTGATCCCCGGACAGGGGCCCACTGAAGCTTTCTTT	CASSLLIPGQGPTEAFF
TRBV5-8	TRBJ1-6	few	.	TGTGCCAGCAGCCAGCGGACAGCCAATTCACCCCTCCACTTT	CASSQRTANSPLHF
TRBV7-8	TRBJ2-1	.	.	TGTGCCAGCAGCCGAGGGCCCGCGGAGAATGAGCAGTTCTTC	CASSRGPAENEQFF
TRBV5-1	TRBJ2-2	once	.	TGCGCCAGCAGCCTACAAGGGGGTTACGGGGAGCTGTTTTTT	CASSLQGGYGELFF
TRBV1	TRBJ1-2	.	.	TGCACCAGCAGCCAAGATCGAGTGACTACCTTC	CTSSQDRVTTF
TRBV5-6	TRBJ2-7	.	TRBD1	TGTGCCAGCAGCTTGGGACAGGGGTCCTACGAGCAGTACTTC	CASSLGQGSYEQYF
TRBV6-2/TRBV6-3	TRBJ2-7	.	TRBD1	TGTGCCAGCAGTACCGGGACAGAGGCTTACGAGCAGTACTTC	CASSTGTEAYEQYF
TRBV27	TRBJ1-2	.	.	TGTGCCAGCAGTTTATCGAGCGGGAACTATGGCTACACCTTC	CASSLSSGNYGYTF
TRBV3-1/TRBV3-2	TRBJ2-7	.	.	TGTGCCAGCAGCCCCGGACAGATTAGGGCGCAGTACTTC	CASSPGQIRAQYF
TRBV10-3	TRBJ1-2	.	TRBD1	TGTGCCATCAGTGAGACGGGACAGCCGTATGGCTACACCTTC	CAISETGQPYGYTF
TRBV2	TRBJ1-1	.	.	TGTGCCAGCAAACGGACAGCCACTAACACTGAAGCTTTCTTT	CASKRTATNTEAFF
TRBV29-1	TRBJ1-2	.	TRBD1	TGCAGCGTTGAGACAGGGGAAGACTATGGCTACACCTTC	CSVETGEDYGYTF
TRBV6-5	TRBJ1-4	.	TRBD1	TGTGCCAGCAGTTACGGGACAGGGGACCTGTTTTTT	CASSYGTGDLFF
TRBV19	TRBJ1-5	.	.	TGTGCCAGTAGTGGCGGGACCCTATGGACCGCCGATCAGCCCCAGCATTTT	CASSGGTLWTADQPQHF
TRBV2	TRBJ2-5	.	TRBD2	TGTGCCAGCAGTGTCCGGCTAGCGGGAAGTGGCGAGACCCAGTACTTC	CASSVRLAGSGETQYF
TRBV27	TRBJ2-5	.	.	TGTGCCAGCAGTTTACTGGGAGAAGAGACCCAGTACTTC	CASSLLGEETQYF
TRBV3-1/TRBV3-2	TRBJ2-7	once	TRBD1	TGTGCCAGCAGCCACGATGGGACAGGACCCCACGAGCAGTACTTC	CASSHDGTGPHEQYF
TRBV12-5	TRBJ2-1	.	TRBD2	TGTGCTAGTGGTTTAGGGACTAGCGGCAAAGGCATATACAATGAGCAGTTCTTC	CASGLGTSGKGIYNEQFF
TRBV19	TRBJ2-5	.	TRBD2	TGTGCCAGTAGGACTAGCGGGGAGACCCAGTACTTC	CASRTSGETQYF
TRBV7-3	TRBJ2-2	.	TRBD2	TGTGCCAGCAGCTTACGGGCGACTAGCGGGAGAGTAACCGGGGAGCTGTTTTTT	CASSLRATSGRVTGELFF
TRBV2	TRBJ2-5	.	TRBD2	TGTGCCAGCAGTGAACTACTAGCGGGGCAAGAGACCCAGTACTTC	CASSELLAGQETQYF
TRBV5-1	TRBJ2-7	once	.	TGCGCCAGCAGCACCCAGGGGGGCTCCTACGAGCAGTACTTC	CASSTQGGSYEQYF
TRBV5-1	TRBJ1-5	once	.	TGCGCCAGCAGCTTGGGGACTGCCAATCAGCCCCAGCATTTT	CASSLGTANQPQHF